The next 11 T cell receptor beta chains were all read from a single sample in a study of T-cell memory formation after mild COVID-19. TCRdb redid the calling of the 5' RACE reads with MiXCR, one entry per CDR3 protein. The sample records 200,000 to 250,000 distinct CDR3 sequences, around 9.1% being singletons. The sequenced sample consisted of PBMCs or a T cell subset sorted from them (not recorded which). All receptors come from a young man who had mild COVID-19 (a few samples of this study predate the infection). Cell type and time point are not known.

This clonotype was counted only a few times. The chain uses TRBV5-1 and TRBJ2-5; 13 nucleotides align to TRBD2. The germline CDR1 and CDR2 sequences are SGHRS and YFSETQ. The CDR3 is made up of 16 amino acids. Trimming at V came to 2 bases and at J to 0 bases, leaving 1 base not matched to a gene. CDR3 sequence reads: CASSLLAGGYQETQYF. Here the CDR3 DNA reads TGCGCCAGCAGCTTACTAGCGGGGGGGTACCAAGAGACCCAGTACTTC.

This clonotype has more than one count but fewer than ten. The DNA for the CDR3 is TGTGCCAGCAGCTGGCACAGGGGTTCGTCGTACGAGCAGTACTTC. Translating gives CASSWHRGSSYEQYF. The chain carries TRBV7-2 and TRBJ2-7; 7 nucleotides match TRBD1. There are 15 residues in the CDR3. In germline, CDR1 is SGHTA, CDR2 FQGNSA. V trimming: 4 bases; J trimming: 4 bases; junction bases outside the gene matches: 10.

V and J are TRBV5-8 and TRBJ2-1; 11 positions agree with TRBD2. The CDR3 is made up of 15 amino acids. The trim removed 0 bases at V and 6 bases at J, leaving 2 bases unmatched. Germline assignment: CDR1 SGHTS and CDR2 YDEGEE. The CDR3 loop reads CASSLGLAGSNEQFF. In DNA form, the CDR3 reads TGTGCCAGCAGCTTGGGACTAGCGGGGAGCAATGAGCAGTTCTTC.

The rearrangement links TRBV18 to TRBJ1-5; no definite D call. This CDR3 comprises 13 residues. Trimming shortened V by 6 bases and J by 5 bases, and 11 bases separated the two germline ends. CDR1 is KGHSH, CDR2 LQKENI, per germline. CDR3 nucleotide sequence: TGTGCCAGCTCGCCGCGGGGAGATCAGCCCCAGCATTTT. It is translated as CASSPRGDQPQHF.

V gene TRBV6-1 combines with J gene TRBJ2-7; TRBD2 matches 9 bases. Germline V lookup: CDR1 MNHNS, CDR2 SASEGT. This CDR3 region has 13 residues. J lost 3 bases, V lost 10 bases, and 7 bases had no gene match. CDR3 region: CATNSGGFYEQYV. The CDR3 nucleotides are TGTGCCACCAACAGCGGGGGGTTCTACGAGCAGTACGTC.

This clonotype was found a few times. The chain employs TRBV6-2 or TRBV6-3 and TRBJ1-1, with a weak D call TRBD1 (6 bases). Germline values: CDR1 MNHEY, CDR2 SVGEGT. V lost 6 bases and J lost 4, with 18 bases in between. CDR3 length: 15 residues. CDR3 sequence (DNA): TGTGCCAGCAGCCCTACAGGGAGCCCGAGCACTGAAGCTTTCTTT. Residues: CASSPTGSPSTEAFF.

The gene calls are TRBV20-1 and TRBJ1-4; tentative D call: TRBD1 (5 bases). Deletions cut 7 bases from V and 8 bases from J, with 14 bases between. Germline V gene lookup returns CDR1 DFQATT and CDR2 SNEGSKA (reference sequence). This CDR3 is 12 amino acids long. CDR3 region: CSVGRSAEKLFF. The CDR3, as DNA: TGCAGTGTGGGACGGTCGGCCGAAAAACTGTTTTTT.

There are many counts of this clonotype. The rearrangement joins TRBV5-1 to TRBJ2-3, with TRBD1 as a possible D gene (6 bases). Trimming took off 4 bases at V and 3 bases at J, with 15 bases between the two ends. The length of the CDR3 is 15 residues. Germline V lookup: CDR1 SGHRS, CDR2 YFSETQ. The CDR3 loop reads CASSPADSETDTQYF. The CDR3 DNA reads as TGCGCCAGCAGCCCCGCGGACAGTGAGACAGATACGCAGTATTTT.

This chain uses TRBV6-2 or TRBV6-3 with TRBJ2-5; a possible D gene is TRBD2 (6 bases). V gave up 7 bases and J gave up 2 bases, with 11 bases separating them. This CDR3 region has 13 residues. The V gene's germline CDR1 is MNHEY and CDR2 SVGEGT. CDR3 in DNA: TGTGCCAGCAAGCCGGGAGTACAAGAGACCCAGTACTTC. Translating it yields CASKPGVQETQYF.

This clonotype was picked up many times. The CDR3: CSVGTDEQYF. The CDR3 DNA is TGCAGCGTGGGGACGGACGAGCAGTACTTC. This chain connects TRBV29-1 to TRBJ2-7; D might be TRBD1 or TRBD2, each matching 5 bases. Germline V gene lookup returns CDR1 SQVTM and CDR2 ANQGSEA. This CDR3 spans 10 amino acids. V was shortened by 6 bases and J by 5 bases, with 8 bases between the two germline ends.

The genes are TRBV10-3 and TRBJ1-1, with 7 bases fitting TRBD1. The length of the CDR3 is 13 residues. The germline V gene has CDR1 ENHRY and CDR2 SYGVKD. Trimming took 9 bases from V and 7 from J; bases not matched to a gene: 11. The CDR3 sequence is CAIQRDRDIEAFF. The CDR3, as DNA: TGTGCCATTCAGCGAGACAGGGACATTGAAGCTTTCTTT.